Below, 14 T cell receptor beta chains from the same sample are listed, as sequenced in a study of post-analysis software for immune sequencing data (dated by TCRdb to between 2015 and 2017). Library preparation was by PCR. TCRdb shows the sequencer as Illumina HiSeq 2500. To reduce PCR and sequencing biases, unique molecular identifiers were incorporated into the TCR beta cDNA libraries. In TCRdb, the public reads were trimmed at Q25 with fastp and aligned with MiXCR, with productive beta chains retained. When rows share a CDR3 protein, they turn into one entry using the most common DNA and genes. The sample yields 150,000 to 200,000 distinct CDR3 sequences; roughly 34% were counted once. Together, the top ten hold 25% to 35% of the sample. The intended sense of this specimen's time point label: second blood draw from one MS patient after hematopoietic stem cell transplantation. Sample: blood, taken after autologous hematopoietic stem cell transplantation. Receptor source: a girl between 5 and 17 years old with multiple sclerosis. Donor details come from another sample of the same person, matched by shared clones.

The chain has TRBV6-5 and TRBJ1-2, with D perhaps TRBD1 (5 bases). Trimming pared 4 bases from V and 7 bases from J, leaving 10 bases between. This CDR3 spans 12 amino acids. Germline CDR1 is MNHEY and CDR2 is SVGAGI. CDR3 residues: CASSSVGAGYTF. In nucleotides, the CDR3 is TGTGCCAGCAGTTCTGTAGGGGCTGGCTACACCTTC.

The gene calls are TRBV7-9 and TRBJ2-6; D possibly uses TRBD1 or TRBD2 (6 bases each). Germline CDR1 reads SEHNR; CDR2 reads FQNEAQ (reference sequence). The CDR3 is 15 amino acids. V lost 5 bases to trimming and J lost 4 bases, with 12 bases between them. The CDR3 DNA reads TGTGCCAGCAGCCCAGGGGAGGCCGGGGCCAACGTCCTGACTTTC. It is translated as CASSPGEAGANVLTF.

The gene calls are TRBV3-1 and TRBJ2-3; D remains unclear. This CDR3 spans 19 amino acids. CDR1 is LGHDT and CDR2 is YNNKEL in the germline V gene (reference sequence). Between the trimmed V and J ends, which lost 0 bases and 0 bases, there was a span of 19 bases. The CDR3 DNA reads as TGTGCCAGCAGCCAAGATGCCTTAATGGGCACAGCTAGCACAGATACGCAGTATTTT. It is translated as CASSQDALMGTASTDTQYF.

V gene TRBV10-1 combines with J gene TRBJ2-7; 8 bases are a match to TRBD2. The J call may be faulty, since TRBJ2-5 better matches the DNA end. CDR1 is WNHNN, CDR2 SYGVQD, per germline (reference sequence). The CDR3 has 16 residues. The CDR3 bases are TGCGCCAGCAGTGAGTCCGGGAGACTAGCGATGGAGACCCAGTACTTC. Its translation is CASSESGRLAMETQYF.

This clonotype was counted a few times. The V and J genes are TRBV24-1 and TRBJ1-2; the D gene is possibly TRBD1 (5 bases). Trimming left V 4 bases short and J 8 bases short, with 16 bases between. The germline gives CDR1 KGHDR, CDR2 SFDVKD. This CDR3 spans 14 amino acids. As DNA, the CDR3 is TGTGCCACCAGTGAAGCCTCCGGGGCGCGGGGCTACACCTTC. Translating it yields CATSEASGARGYTF.

This clonotype was detected ten times or more. The CDR3 sequence is CVSGTATEAFF. DNA of the CDR3: TGCGTTAGTGGGACAGCCACTGAAGCTTTCTTT. The chain carries TRBV29-1 and TRBJ1-1; 7 bases agree with TRBD1. The CDR3 runs 11 residues. Germline V lookup: CDR1 SQVTM, CDR2 ANQGSEA.

This clonotype occurred a few times. The chain uses TRBV20-1 and TRBJ2-1, with 7 bases matching TRBD2. The CDR3 is 15 residues long. Germline CDR1 DFQATT, CDR2 SNEGSKA (reference sequence). After removal of 5 bases from V and 4 bases from J, the junction contained 11 bases not matched to a gene. The CDR3 DNA reads TGCAGTGCTGACCGACTAGCCCAACATTACAATGAGCAGTTCTTC. Protein product: CSADRLAQHYNEQFF.

Comment on this clonotype: The junction departs from the called germline gene at one end, perhaps through a read error. Written as DNA, the CDR3 is TGCAGCGCTGTGGGCCCTGGAGGCAACTATGGCGACACCTTC. Residues: CSAVGPGGNYGDTF. The chain joins TRBV29-1 to TRBJ1-2; D unclear. The CDR3 spans 14 residues. CDR1 is SQVTM and CDR2 is ANQGSEA in the germline V gene.

For this clonotype: One end of the junction fails to match germline, which may point to a read error. The chain carries TRBV7-7 and TRBJ2-5; a weak D match, TRBD2 (5 bases). The V gene's germline CDR1 is SSHAT and CDR2 FNYEAQ (reference sequence). CDR3 length: 15 residues. The CDR3 DNA reads as TGTGCTAGCAGCTTAGGCGGGCAGCCCCAAGAGACCCAGTACTTC. Its protein product is CASSLGGQPQETQYF.

This clonotype was observed a single time. Just one base apart from a much larger clone, this may be a read error. This sequence joins TRBV12-3 or TRBV12-4 and TRBJ2-5; D is tentatively TRBD1 or TRBD2 (5 bases each). The CDR3 is 14 residues long. The CDR3 nucleotides read TGTGCCAGCAGTGGGGACGGGTACCATGAGACCCAGTACTTC. It codes for CASSGDGYHETQYF.

The CDR3 DNA reads TGTGCCAGCAGAATTAGCGGGTCGCCGGATACGCAGTATTTT. Protein: CASRISGSPDTQYF. The rearrangement joins TRBV6-5 to TRBJ2-3, with 7 bases matching TRBD2. The V and J ends lost 6 bases and 6 bases, in that order; junction bases with no gene match: 9. This CDR3 spans 14 amino acids. The germline CDR1 and CDR2 sequences are MNHEY and SVGAGI.

This clonotype was counted a few times. V usage is TRBV5-6 and J usage is TRBJ2-1; TRBD2 matches 12 bases. J gave up 12 bases and V 2 bases, and 6 bases lay outside the gene matches. This CDR3 has 14 amino acids. Germline CDR1 and CDR2: SGHDT and YYEEEE. The CDR3 is CASSFLAGGPRQFF. CDR3 bases: TGTGCCAGCAGCTTCCTAGCGGGAGGGCCGCGGCAGTTCTTC.

This clonotype was seen more than once but under ten times. The chain couples TRBV29-1 to TRBJ1-1; D is uncertain. Trimming took 4 bases from V and 5 from J, leaving 14 bases between them. The CDR3 contains 13 residues. Germline lookup yields CDR1 SQVTM and CDR2 ANQGSEA. The CDR3 region has the DNA TGCAGCGTTGCCCTCCTCAGTGGGACTGAAGCTTTCTTT. Its protein product is CSVALLSGTEAFF.

V usage is TRBV9 and J usage is TRBJ1-2, with D unclear. Trimming left V 0 bases short and J 3 bases short, with 9 bases between. This CDR3 contains 14 residues. Germline CDR1 reads SGDLS; CDR2 reads YYNGEE. CDR3 bases: TGTGCCAGCAGCGTAGACGGTTTCGACTATGGCTACACCTTC. Protein sequence: CASSVDGFDYGYTF.